The T cell receptor (beta chain) described here comes from a study of blood T cell repertoires in COVID-19 (dated by TCRdb to the early 2020s). About the full investigation: Collaborator samples came from the United States, Italy and Spain and covered acute and convalescent phases of COVID-19. The material from the prospective study consisted of cDNA or gDNA derived from T cells, B-cell-depleted T cells, or PBMCs. Subjects who had been exposed to COVID-19, were actively infected with it, or had recovered from it provided the deeply sampled blood TCRbeta repertoires that made up the dataset. The repertoires were released in a freely available public database intended as a resource for research on the immune response to SARS-CoV-2. Samples came from the ongoing ImmuneRACE study (first 160 participants) plus 1,254 subjects from 6 global collaborators. Sample metadata almost always included a de-identified subject ID, COVID-19 status, age in years and sex. Where available, HLA class I and class II types were obtained from metadata supplied by the sample provider rather than from assay-based typing.

Study-wide conclusions, independent of this receptor: Clinical and demographic metadata were provided uncurated, with the amount varying by source and participant.

TCRbeta CDR3 regions were amplified from genomic DNA using the immunoSEQ Assay, a bias-controlled multiplex PCR. The published analysis was carried out like this. The number of nucleated cells in each sample was estimated by amplification of reference gene primers within the assay. Sequence reads were collapsed and filtered to measure the absolute abundance of every unique TCRbeta CDR3 rearrangement. Productive Simpson clonality was computed per sample as the square root of Simpson's diversity index over productive rearrangements. Drawn from immuneACCESS, this table holds only the in-frame rearrangements with V and J called that TCRdb kept. Clones are partly lost; checked studies trace under half to an unresolved V gene and leave the rest unexplained. V and J calls and clone size are copied from that table; D and trimming were computed from the DNA. The table for this sample lists over 350,000 clones; 88% of them were counted only once. The ten largest clones add up to 1.2% of the sample.

V and J lose 6 bases and 4 bases, and a span of 13 bases separates them. The germline V gene (reference sequence) sets CDR1 to LNHDA and CDR2 to SQIVND. The CDR3 runs 14 amino acids, cysteine and phenylalanine included. The sequence is cut down to CDR3 DNA, 42 bases in frame from base 1. Of note for this clone: Its antigen has not been determined. Within one base of it there is no much larger clone, and no base qualities were kept.

Participants in the prospective study were enrolled through a virtual design, were aged 18 to 89 years, and lived in about 25 United States geographic areas. In the prospective study, participants were assigned to cohorts based on the clinical history participants reported in a screening survey and a study questionnaire. For ImmuneRACE Cohort 3, a participant was defined as recovered based on two consecutive negative NP/OP PCR tests, clearance by a healthcare professional, or resolution of symptoms. Mobile phlebotomists in the prospective study collected whole blood, serum and a nasopharyngeal or oropharyngeal swab from every participant. Participants in the prospective study had the option to provide additional blood draws and questionnaires over a roughly 2-month period. Blood samples from the prospective study were shipped frozen or at room temperature prior to DNA extraction.

Recombination connected TRBV19 to TRBJ1-5; TRBD1 is perhaps the D gene, given 6 matching bases. Sequenced sample: PBMCs or T cells enriched from blood (not recorded which). The receptor was isolated from a woman aged 18 to 35 who had recovered from COVID-19. The nucleotide sequence reads as follows: TGTGCCAGTAGCGTTGGGGGCCCAAATCAGCCCCAGCATTTT. This translates into CASSVGGPNQPQHF.